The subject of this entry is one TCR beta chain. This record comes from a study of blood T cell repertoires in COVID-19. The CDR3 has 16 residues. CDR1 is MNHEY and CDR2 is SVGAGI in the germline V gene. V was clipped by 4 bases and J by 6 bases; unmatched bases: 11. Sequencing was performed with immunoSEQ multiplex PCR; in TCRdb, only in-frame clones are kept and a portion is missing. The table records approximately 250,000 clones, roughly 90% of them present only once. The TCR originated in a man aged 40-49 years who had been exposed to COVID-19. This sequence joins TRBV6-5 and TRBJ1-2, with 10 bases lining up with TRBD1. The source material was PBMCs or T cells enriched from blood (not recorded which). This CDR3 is CASSSTMDRGKNGYTF. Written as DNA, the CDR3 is TGTGCCAGCAGTTCAACTATGGACAGGGGGAAAAATGGCTACACCTTC.